This entry lists 10 T cell receptor beta chains sequenced from one sample in a study of blood T cell repertoires in COVID-19 (dated by TCRdb to the early 2020s). Receptor amplification or capture employed the immunoSEQ multiplex PCR assay. TCRdb limited this immuneACCESS table to in-frame rearrangements with V and J called. A share of clones is missing; checked studies link under half to unresolved V genes, and the rest is unexplained. The sample has a few hundred thousand clones on record, roughly 82% of them singletons. The ten largest clones add up to under 2% of the sample. Source material: peripheral blood. The origin of the receptors is a woman aged 45-59 years with acute or convalescent COVID-19.

The J gene is TRBJ2-7, the V gene TRBV29-1; tentatively, D is TRBD1 (5 bases). The CDR3 has 13 residues. The germline V gene has CDR1 SQVTM and CDR2 ANQGSEA. Trimming left V 5 bases short and J 7 bases short, with 18 bases between. CDR3 amino acids: CSVLFRGRKEQYF. The CDR3 bases are TGCAGCGTTTTATTTAGGGGAAGGAAAGAGCAGTACTTC.

With regard to this clone: The CDR3 end shows no conserved phenylalanine or tryptophan, and so a read error is likely. The DNA is left out, because the CDR3 cannot be placed on it with certainty; the CDR3 is given as TCRdb lists it. V usage is TRBV6-2 or TRBV6-3 and J usage is TRBJ2-7; no check of the table's D call, TRBD2, against the DNA was made. Including both end residues, the CDR3 is 12 amino acids long. Germline CDR1 reads MNHEY; CDR2 reads SVGEGT. The CDR3 loop is CASSYPLESTRS.

The V gene is TRBV6-5, the J gene TRBJ1-2; no firm D call. The CDR3 has 14 residues. Germline CDR1 reads MNHEY; CDR2 reads SVGAGI. V was pared by 4 bases and J by 6 bases, with 15 bases between. The CDR3 sequence: CASSSPWSRDGYTF. The DNA of the CDR3 is TGTGCCAGCAGTTCCCCGTGGTCCCGAGATGGCTACACCTTC.

The chain joins TRBV5-5 to TRBJ1-2; a weak D match, TRBD1 (6 bases). CDR1 and CDR2 (germline): SGHKS, YYEKEE (reference sequence). The ends were cut back, 4 bases at V and 7 bases at J, with 26 bases in the middle. CDR3 length: 17 residues. CDR3 coding DNA: TGTGCCAGCAGCCCACCAGGGGCGCGTTCTCATCCTAGTGGCTACACCTTC. Amino acids: CASSPPGARSHPSGYTF.

The chain joins TRBV10-3 to TRBJ2-7; 8 bases are shared with TRBD1. The J segment lost 3 bases and the V segment lost 3 bases, leaving 1 base of the junction unmatched. Germline values: CDR1 ENHRY, CDR2 SYGVKD. CDR3 length: 13 residues. The chain's CDR3 is CAISDGQGYEQYF. In nucleotides, the CDR3 is TGTGCCATCAGTGATGGACAGGGCTACGAGCAGTACTTC.

This clone came up a few times. V usage is TRBV5-1 and J usage is TRBJ1-2, with 10 bases matching TRBD1. The CDR3 is 14 residues long. In germline, CDR1 is SGHRS, CDR2 YFSETQ. V trimming: 4 bases; J trimming: 2 bases; junction bases outside the gene matches: 2. The CDR3 protein is CASSTDRGNYGYTF. The DNA of the CDR3 is TGCGCCAGCAGCACGGACAGGGGGAACTATGGCTACACCTTC.

This chain uses TRBV5-8 with TRBJ2-3; D perhaps matches TRBD2 (6 bases). Germline V gene sequence: CDR1 SGHTS, CDR2 YDEGEE. Between the trimmed V and J ends, which lost 4 bases and 5 bases, there was a span of 11 bases. CDR3 length: 13 residues. CDR3 sequence reads: CASSRWGEDTQYF. As DNA, the CDR3 is TGTGCCAGCAGCCGGTGGGGGGAAGATACGCAGTATTTT.

This chain connects TRBV10-1 to TRBJ2-7; 10 bases align to TRBD1. Germline CDR1 and CDR2: WNHNN and SYGVQD (reference sequence). With V trimmed by 6 bases and J by 6 bases, 11 bases remained unmatched. The CDR3 totals 15 residues. The CDR3 loop is CASRLPGQGTIEQYF. As DNA, the CDR3 is TGCGCCAGCAGACTCCCGGGACAGGGGACGATCGAGCAGTACTTC.

The chain links TRBV29-1 to TRBJ2-1; D call uncertain. This CDR3 has 13 residues. The V end was cut by 3 bases, the J end by 9 bases, with 15 bases between. CDR1 SQVTM and CDR2 ANQGSEA come from the germline V gene. This CDR3 is CSVEGESMGEQFF. The DNA for the CDR3 is TGCAGCGTTGAGGGCGAGTCGATGGGTGAGCAGTTCTTC.

For the CDR3, the DNA is TGCGCCAGCAGCTTGGGACAGGGTTTTGGCGAGCAGTACTTC. Protein: CASSLGQGFGEQYF. The chain links TRBV5-1 to TRBJ2-7, with TRBD1 matching 7 bases. Trimming cost V 0 bases and J 6 bases; bases outside gene matches: 6. Germline values: CDR1 SGHRS, CDR2 YFSETQ. The CDR3 is made up of 14 amino acids.